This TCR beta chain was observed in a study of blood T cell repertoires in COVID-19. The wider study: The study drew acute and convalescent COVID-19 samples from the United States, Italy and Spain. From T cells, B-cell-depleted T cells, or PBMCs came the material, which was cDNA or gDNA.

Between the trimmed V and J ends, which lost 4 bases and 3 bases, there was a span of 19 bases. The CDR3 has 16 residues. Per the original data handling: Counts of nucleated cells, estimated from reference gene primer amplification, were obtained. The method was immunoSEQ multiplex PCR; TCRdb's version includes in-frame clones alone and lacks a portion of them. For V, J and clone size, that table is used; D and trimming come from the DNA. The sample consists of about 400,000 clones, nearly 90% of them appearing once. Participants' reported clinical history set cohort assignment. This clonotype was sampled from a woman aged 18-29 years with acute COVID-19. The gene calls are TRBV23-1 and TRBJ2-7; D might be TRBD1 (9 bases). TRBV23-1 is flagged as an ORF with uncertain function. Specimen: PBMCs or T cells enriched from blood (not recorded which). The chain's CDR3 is CASSLGRDRALYEQYF. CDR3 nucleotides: TGCGCCAGCAGTCTCGGGAGGGACAGGGCCCTCTACGAGCAGTACTTC.